This T cell receptor (beta chain) was sequenced during a study of T cell changes during pregnancy in multiple sclerosis. The protocol was immunoSEQ multiplex PCR, while the TCRdb copy is restricted to in-frame clones and leaves out a portion. The data contain some 55,000 clones, more than 75% of them singletons. The CDR3 is 16 amino acids. The chain combines TRBV21-1 with TRBJ2-7; the table assigns TRBD1, which was not confirmed against the DNA. TRBV21-1 is designated a pseudogene. Input material: peripheral blood from another person, used as feeder cells. The clonotype comes from a human donor whose cells served as feeder cells for cultures in a pregnancy study. The CDR3 bases are TGTGCCAGCAGCAATCTAGACAGGGGGCTTGGCTACGAGCAGTACTTC. The encoded protein is CASSNLDRGLGYEQYF.